Presented here are 10 T cell receptor beta chains from one specimen sequenced in a study of blood T cell repertoires in COVID-19. Method: immunoSEQ multiplex PCR; TCRdb's copy keeps in-frame clones and lacks some. The sample shows approximately 77,000 clones, around three quarters of them seen only once. Sequencing was done on a sample of peripheral blood. The origin of the receptors is a woman in her sixties or seventies with acute or convalescent COVID-19.

The chain uses TRBV19 and TRBJ1-2; 8 positions match TRBD1. With 3 bases clipped from V and 8 bases from J, the junction kept 14 bases outside the gene matches. CDR3 size: 16 residues. Per the germline V gene, CDR1 is LNHDA and CDR2 is SQIVND (reference sequence). The CDR3 coding sequence is TGTGCCAGTAGTATTTCCGGGACAGGACGATCGGGCGGCTACACCTTC. Amino acids: CASSISGTGRSGGYTF. Full variable domain (missing parts from reference TRBV19 and TRBJ1-2): DGGITQSPKYLFRKEGQNVTLSCEQNLNHDAMYWYRQDPGQGLRLIYYSQIVNDFQKGDIAEGYSVSREKKESFPLTVTSAQKNPTAFYLCASSISGTGRSGGYTFGSGTRLTVV.

The chain links TRBV7-6 to TRBJ2-7, with a possible D match to TRBD2 (6 bases). The ends were cut back, 1 base at V and 1 base at J, with 11 bases in the middle. This CDR3 region has 15 residues. Germline V lookup: CDR1 SGHVS, CDR2 FNYEAQ. CDR3 residues: CASSLGPEGSYEQYF. The CDR3 coding sequence is TGTGCCAGCAGCTTAGGTCCGGAGGGTTCCTACGAGCAGTACTTC.

The chain links TRBV4-3 to TRBJ2-1; D is possibly TRBD2 (7 bases). CDR3 size: 15 residues. Germline V gene data show CDR1 as LGHNA and CDR2 as YSLEER. V shed 2 bases and J shed 3 bases, with 11 bases lying between them. The CDR3 DNA reads as TGCGCCAGCAGCCAAATGAGGGGGGGCTACAATGAGCAGTTCTTC. Protein product: CASSQMRGGYNEQFF.

The rearrangement links TRBV6-5 to TRBJ2-7, with 9 positions matching TRBD1. V was pared by 1 base and J by 5 bases, with 9 bases of the junction left unmatched. This CDR3 spans 16 amino acids. CDR1 MNHEY and CDR2 SVGAGI come from the germline V gene. The chain's CDR3 is CASSYLPGQGFHEQYF. The CDR3 DNA reads as TGTGCCAGCAGTTACTTACCGGGACAGGGTTTCCACGAGCAGTACTTC.

This chain joins TRBV18 and TRBJ2-5; 7 nucleotides align to TRBD2. V was clipped by 4 bases and J by 2 bases; unmatched bases: 7. CDR1 is KGHSH and CDR2 is LQKENI in the germline V gene. This CDR3 contains 15 residues. The CDR3 DNA sequence: TGTGCCAGCTCACATGGCGGGAGCCCTCAAGAGACCCAGTACTTC. It translates to CASSHGGSPQETQYF.

The V call is TRBV24-1, the J call TRBJ2-1, with D maybe TRBD2 (5 bases). Germline V CDR1 and CDR2: KGHDR, SFDVKD. The length of the CDR3 is 14 residues. Trimming cost V 1 base and J 10 bases, with 13 bases left between them. The CDR3 nucleotides are TGTGCCACCAGTGATTTCGAGCGTACTAGAGAGCAGTTCTTC. Protein: CATSDFERTREQFF.

This clone was recorded once. The chain uses TRBV19 and TRBJ1-3; 9 bases map to TRBD1. CDR1 is LNHDA, CDR2 SQIVND, per germline (reference sequence). CDR3 length equals 18 residues. After removal of 3 bases from V and 3 bases from J, the junction contained 12 bases not matched to a gene. CDR3 residues: CASSMRKGGQGVGNTIYF. CDR3 DNA: TGTGCCAGTAGTATGAGAAAAGGGGGACAGGGTGTTGGAAACACCATATATTTT.

The gene calls are TRBV5-8 and TRBJ1-2; D unresolved. The CDR3 contains 12 residues. The germline gives CDR1 SGHTS, CDR2 YDEGEE. Trimming stripped 2 bases from V and 0 bases from J, with 2 bases between. CDR3 DNA: TGTGCCAGCAGCTTCTCTAACTATGGCTACACCTTC. Amino acid sequence: CASSFSNYGYTF.

The CDR3 DNA reads as TGTGCCAGCAGCACGACTAGCGGGGTCGGTCATGAGCAGTTCTTC. This sequence encodes CASSTTSGVGHEQFF. V usage is TRBV2 and J usage is TRBJ2-1, with 11 bases matching TRBD2. The CDR3 sequence is 15 residues long. V gave up 6 bases and J gave up 8 bases; unmatched junction bases: 9. CDR1 SNHLY and CDR2 FYNNEI come from the germline V gene.

This chain joins TRBV5-4 and TRBJ2-7, with D tentatively TRBD1 (5 bases). The CDR3 totals 12 residues. The V gene lost 3 bases and the J gene lost 5 bases, with 9 bases spanning the gap. Germline V CDR1 and CDR2: SGHNT, YYREEE (reference sequence). CDR3 nucleotide sequence: TGTGCCAGCAGCTCAATAGGGGACGAGCAGTACTTC. Encoded protein: CASSSIGDEQYF.